A single sample is the source of the 2 T cell receptor beta chains below, sequenced in a study of blood T cell repertoires in COVID-19. TCRdb's copy holds only in-frame clones and misses some; the assay was immunoSEQ multiplex PCR. The data hold about 230,000 clones, with roughly 85% observed a single time. Material: peripheral blood. All receptors derive from an older woman with active or convalescent COVID-19.

The chain recombines TRBV5-1 with TRBJ1-3; 8 bases align to TRBD1. The CDR3 contains 15 residues. CDR1 SGHRS and CDR2 YFSETQ come from the germline V gene. V was pared by 5 bases and J by 0 bases, with 4 bases of the junction left unmatched. CDR3 sequence reads: CASREQGGSGNTIYF. CDR3 nucleotides: TGCGCCAGCAGGGAACAGGGGGGCTCTGGAAACACCATATATTTT.

The chain recombines TRBV6-5 with TRBJ2-7; 8 nucleotides agree with TRBD1. In germline, CDR1 is MNHEY, CDR2 SVGAGI. V dropped 0 bases and J dropped 3; count of bases not matched to a gene: 4. This CDR3 is built from 15 residues. CDR3 sequence reads: CASSYSPGQDYEQYF. In DNA, the CDR3 is TGTGCCAGCAGTTACTCCCCGGGACAGGACTACGAGCAGTACTTC.